This is a list of T cell receptor beta chains from one sample in a study of cytomegalovirus exposure and HLA in healthy donors. The method was immunoSEQ multiplex PCR; TCRdb's version includes in-frame clones alone and lacks a portion of them. The sample records about 67,000 clones, 80% to 90% being singletons. Material: PBMCs. The receptors come from a young woman in good health and CMV-seropositive. Both conserved end residues are part of each CDR3.

v_call cdr3_aa
TRBV28 CASSSEGHGYTF
TRBV15 CATSREGTGGGTQYF
TRBV9 CASSAVGQGNTGELFF
TRBV7-2 CASSLRGTLTSGDQETQYF
TRBV6-1 CASSASYEQYF
TRBV6-5 CASRPDRGLYGYTF
TRBV7-2 CASSLERFQALYEQYF
TRBV10-2 CASSLLAGPQETQYF
TRBV6-6 CASSANRGGETQYF
TRBV6-1 CASSDVLNTGELFF
TRBV6-1 CASLGQDSYEQYF
TRBV10-2 CASATGVPYEQYF
TRBV5-1 CASCLFDTYPGELFF
TRBV6-1 CATRLLEGTEAFF
TRBV27 CASSLGLGGQETQYF
TRBV28 CASSPQATGGEKLFF
TRBV28 CASGTPTRVTPPYEQYF
TRBV5-1 CASSLGHITDRTETQYF
TRBV28 CASRHFAGGFYEQFF
TRBV7-8 CASRTPSGVSYEQYF
TRBV7-2 CASSHGDRDGYTF
TRBV9 CASSATPRSSGNTIYF
TRBV2 CASSEVRNTEAFF
TRBV4-1 CASSQPTGGAEQFF
TRBV19 CASTLRGSREGYGYTF
TRBV5-1 CASSTSGTRGDTQYF
TRBV19 CASSPSLTGGTEAFF
TRBV6-6 CASSSPGPVSEAFF
TRBV7-8 CASSLTDRSGNTIYF
TRBV4-2 CASSQSAAYEQYF
TRBV9 CASSVGARESTDTQYF
TRBV30 CAWSESGIAFDTQYF
TRBV28 CASSLVAPNYGYTF
TRBV6-4 CASPRKPKKAGVYNEQFF
TRBV15 CATSREREDYHEQFF
TRBV7-9 CASSYIRGEAFF
TRBV15 CATSRAQGNEKLFF
TRBV27 CASSLLGSSYNEQFF
TRBV5-1 CASSFTRTYNEQFF
TRBV28 CASSPISIYGYTF
TRBV9 CASSRTASYNEQFF
TRBV4-1 CASSQRTLPSYEQYF
TRBV28 CASSLSQDLSYNEQFF